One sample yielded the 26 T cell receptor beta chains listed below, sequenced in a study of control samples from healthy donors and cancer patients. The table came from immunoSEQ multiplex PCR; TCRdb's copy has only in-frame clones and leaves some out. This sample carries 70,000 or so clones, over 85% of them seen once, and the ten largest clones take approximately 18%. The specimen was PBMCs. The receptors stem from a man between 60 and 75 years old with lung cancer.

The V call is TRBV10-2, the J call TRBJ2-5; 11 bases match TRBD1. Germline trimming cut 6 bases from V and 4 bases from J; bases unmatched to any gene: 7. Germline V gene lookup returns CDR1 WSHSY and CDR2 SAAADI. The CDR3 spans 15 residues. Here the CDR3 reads CASRRTGGAGETQYF. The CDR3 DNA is TGCGCCAGCAGACGGACAGGGGGCGCAGGAGAGACCCAGTACTTC.

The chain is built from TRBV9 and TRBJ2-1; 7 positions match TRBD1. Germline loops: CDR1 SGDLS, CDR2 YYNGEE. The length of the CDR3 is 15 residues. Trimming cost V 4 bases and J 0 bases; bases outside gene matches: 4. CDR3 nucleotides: TGTGCCAGCAGCCAGGGACAGATCTCCTACAATGAGCAGTTCTTC. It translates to CASSQGQISYNEQFF.

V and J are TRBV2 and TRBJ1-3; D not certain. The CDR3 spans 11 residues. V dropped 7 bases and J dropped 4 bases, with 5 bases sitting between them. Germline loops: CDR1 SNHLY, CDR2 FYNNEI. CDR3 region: CASIGGNTIYF. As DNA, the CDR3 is TGTGCCAGCATTGGGGGAAACACCATATATTTT.

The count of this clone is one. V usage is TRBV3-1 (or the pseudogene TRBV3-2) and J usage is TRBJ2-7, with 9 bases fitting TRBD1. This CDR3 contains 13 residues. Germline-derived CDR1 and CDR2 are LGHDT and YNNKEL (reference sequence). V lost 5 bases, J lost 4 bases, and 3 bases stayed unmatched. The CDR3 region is CASSGQGIYEQYF. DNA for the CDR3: TGTGCCAGCAGCGGACAGGGGATTTACGAGCAGTACTTC.

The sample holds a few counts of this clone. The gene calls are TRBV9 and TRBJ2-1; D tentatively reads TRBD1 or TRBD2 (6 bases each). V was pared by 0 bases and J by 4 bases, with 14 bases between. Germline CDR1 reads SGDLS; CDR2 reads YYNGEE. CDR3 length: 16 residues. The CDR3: CASSVGSGGPYNEQFF. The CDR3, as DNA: TGTGCCAGCAGCGTAGGGTCTGGGGGGCCTTACAATGAGCAGTTCTTC.

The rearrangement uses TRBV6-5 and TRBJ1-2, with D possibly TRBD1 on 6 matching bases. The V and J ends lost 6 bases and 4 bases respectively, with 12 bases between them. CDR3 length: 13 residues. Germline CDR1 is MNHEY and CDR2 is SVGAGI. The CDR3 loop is CASRRQEGYGYTF. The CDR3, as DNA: TGTGCCAGCAGAAGACAGGAGGGCTATGGCTACACCTTC.

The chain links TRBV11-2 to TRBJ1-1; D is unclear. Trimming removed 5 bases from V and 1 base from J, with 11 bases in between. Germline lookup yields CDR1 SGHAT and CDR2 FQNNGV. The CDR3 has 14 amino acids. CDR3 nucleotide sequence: TGTGCCAGCAGCCGAGGCTTGGAGAACACTGAAGCTTTCTTT. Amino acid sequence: CASSRGLENTEAFF.

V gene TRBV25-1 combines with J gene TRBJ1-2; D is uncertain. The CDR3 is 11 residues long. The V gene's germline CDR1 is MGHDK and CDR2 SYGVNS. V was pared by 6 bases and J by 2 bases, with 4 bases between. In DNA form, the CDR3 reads TGTGCCAGCAGGGTCAACTATGGCTACACCTTC. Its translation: CASRVNYGYTF.

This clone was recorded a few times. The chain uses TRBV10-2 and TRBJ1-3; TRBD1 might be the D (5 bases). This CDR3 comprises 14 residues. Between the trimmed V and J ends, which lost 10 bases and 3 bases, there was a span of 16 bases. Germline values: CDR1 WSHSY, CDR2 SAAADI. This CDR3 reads CATSRLGGGNTIYF. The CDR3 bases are TGCGCCACCTCCCGCTTGGGGGGTGGAAACACCATATATTTT.

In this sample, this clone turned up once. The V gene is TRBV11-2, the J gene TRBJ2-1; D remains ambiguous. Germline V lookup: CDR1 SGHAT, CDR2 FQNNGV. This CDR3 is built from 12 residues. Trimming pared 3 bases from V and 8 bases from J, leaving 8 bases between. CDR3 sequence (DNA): TGTGCCAGCAGCTTCCTCGACTATGAGCAGTTCTTC. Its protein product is CASSFLDYEQFF.

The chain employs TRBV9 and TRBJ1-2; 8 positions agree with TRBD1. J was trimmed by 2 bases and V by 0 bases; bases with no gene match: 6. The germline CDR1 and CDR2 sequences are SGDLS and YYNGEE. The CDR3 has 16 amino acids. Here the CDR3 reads CASSVEAGGTNYGYTF. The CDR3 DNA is TGTGCCAGCAGCGTAGAAGCAGGGGGCACCAACTATGGCTACACCTTC.

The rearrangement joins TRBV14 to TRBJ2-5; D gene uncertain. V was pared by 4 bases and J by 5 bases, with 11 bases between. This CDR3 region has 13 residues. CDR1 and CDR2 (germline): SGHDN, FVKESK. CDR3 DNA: TGTGCCAGCAGCCCCTTTCGGCGGGAGACCCAGTACTTC. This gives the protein CASSPFRRETQYF.

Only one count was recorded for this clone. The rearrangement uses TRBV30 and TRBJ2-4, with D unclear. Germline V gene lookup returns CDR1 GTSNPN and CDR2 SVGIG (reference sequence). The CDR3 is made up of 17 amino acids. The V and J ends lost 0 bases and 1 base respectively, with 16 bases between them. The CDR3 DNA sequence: TGTGCCTGGAGTGTACGAGTAGGGCGAGGTGCCAAAAACATTCAGTACTTC. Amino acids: CAWSVRVGRGAKNIQYF.

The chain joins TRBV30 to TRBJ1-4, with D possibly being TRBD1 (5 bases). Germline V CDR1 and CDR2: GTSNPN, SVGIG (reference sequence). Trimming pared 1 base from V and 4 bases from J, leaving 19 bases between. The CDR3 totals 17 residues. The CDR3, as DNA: TGTGCCTGGAGTGACCCGCCATTACAGGCCCATAATGAAAAACTGTTTTTT. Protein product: CAWSDPPLQAHNEKLFF.

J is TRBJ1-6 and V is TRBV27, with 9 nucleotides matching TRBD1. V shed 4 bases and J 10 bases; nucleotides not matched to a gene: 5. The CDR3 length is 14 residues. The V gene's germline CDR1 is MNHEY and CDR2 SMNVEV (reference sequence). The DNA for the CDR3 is TGTGCCAGCAGTTCCGGGACAGGGAGATCACCCCTCCACTTT. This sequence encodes CASSSGTGRSPLHF.

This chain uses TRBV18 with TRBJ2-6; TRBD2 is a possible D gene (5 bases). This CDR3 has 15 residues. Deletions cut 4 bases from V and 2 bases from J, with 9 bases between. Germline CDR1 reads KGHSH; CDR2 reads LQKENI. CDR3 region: CASSLRETGANVLTF. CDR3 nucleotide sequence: TGTGCCAGCTCACTTCGGGAAACTGGGGCCAACGTCCTGACTTTC.

In DNA form, the CDR3 reads TGTGCCAGTAGTCCAATCAGGGGTGGCTACACCTTC. Protein sequence: CASSPIRGGYTF. The chain has TRBV19 and TRBJ1-2; perhaps TRBD1 as D (6 bases). The CDR3 totals 12 residues. Per germline, CDR1 LNHDA and CDR2 SQIVND (reference sequence). V was shortened by 5 bases and J by 7 bases, with 11 bases between the two germline ends.

CDR3 amino acids: CAISGGETQYF. The CDR3, as DNA: TGTGCCATCAGTGGGGGAGAGACCCAGTACTTC. The genes are TRBV10-3 and TRBJ2-5; D gene unclear. The CDR3 contains 11 residues. Germline V gene lookup returns CDR1 ENHRY and CDR2 SYGVKD. The V end lost 4 bases, the J end lost 4 bases, and 4 bases lay between the germline ends.

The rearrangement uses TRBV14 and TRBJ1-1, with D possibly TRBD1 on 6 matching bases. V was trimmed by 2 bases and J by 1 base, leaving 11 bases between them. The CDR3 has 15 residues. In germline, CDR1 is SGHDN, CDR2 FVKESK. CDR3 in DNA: TGTGCCAGCAGCCAATTCAGGGGTGAGAACACTGAAGCTTTCTTT. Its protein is CASSQFRGENTEAFF. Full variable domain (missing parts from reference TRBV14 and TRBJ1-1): EAGVTQFPSHSVIEKGQTVTLRCDPISGHDNLYWYRRVMGKEIKFLLHFVKESKQDESGMPNNRFLAERTGGTYSTLKVQPAELEDSGVYFCASSQFRGENTEAFFGQGTRLTVV.

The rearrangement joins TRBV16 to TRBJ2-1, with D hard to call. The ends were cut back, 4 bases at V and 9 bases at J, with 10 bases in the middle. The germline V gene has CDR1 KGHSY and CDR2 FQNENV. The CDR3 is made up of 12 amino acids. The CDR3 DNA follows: TGTGCCAGCAGCCGAGACAAAAGTGAGCAGTTCTTC. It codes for CASSRDKSEQFF.

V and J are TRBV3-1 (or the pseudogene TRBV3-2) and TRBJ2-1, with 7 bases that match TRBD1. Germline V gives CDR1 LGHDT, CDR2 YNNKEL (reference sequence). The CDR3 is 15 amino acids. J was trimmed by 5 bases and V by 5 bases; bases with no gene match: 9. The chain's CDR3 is CASSFMTGSNNEQFF. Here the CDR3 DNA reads TGTGCCAGCAGCTTTATGACAGGGTCGAACAATGAGCAGTTCTTC.

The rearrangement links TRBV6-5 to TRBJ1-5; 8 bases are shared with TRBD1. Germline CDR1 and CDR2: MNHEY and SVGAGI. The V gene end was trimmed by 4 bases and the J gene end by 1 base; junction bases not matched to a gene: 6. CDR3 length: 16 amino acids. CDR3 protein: CASSFSNRGSNQPQHF. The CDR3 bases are TGTGCCAGCAGTTTTAGTAACAGGGGGAGCAATCAGCCCCAGCATTTT.

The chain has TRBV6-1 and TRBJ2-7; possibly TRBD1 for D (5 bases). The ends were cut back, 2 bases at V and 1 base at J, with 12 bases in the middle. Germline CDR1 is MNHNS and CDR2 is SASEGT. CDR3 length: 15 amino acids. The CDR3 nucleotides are TGTGCCAGCAGTGAATACAGGAGAGCTTCCTACGAGCAGTACGTC. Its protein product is CASSEYRRASYEQYV.

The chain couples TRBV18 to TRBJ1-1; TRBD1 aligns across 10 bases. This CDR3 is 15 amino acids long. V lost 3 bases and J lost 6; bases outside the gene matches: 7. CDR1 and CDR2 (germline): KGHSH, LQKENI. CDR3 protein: CASSPDRGLSAEAFF. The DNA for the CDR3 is TGTGCCAGCTCACCGGACAGGGGGTTATCCGCTGAAGCTTTCTTT.

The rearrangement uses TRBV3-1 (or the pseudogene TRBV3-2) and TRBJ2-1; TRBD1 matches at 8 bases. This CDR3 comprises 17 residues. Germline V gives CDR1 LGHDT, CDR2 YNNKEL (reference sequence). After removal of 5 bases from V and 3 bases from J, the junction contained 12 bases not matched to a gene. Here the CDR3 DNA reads TGTGCCAGCAGCTACCGAAACCCGGGACAGGTCTACAATGAGCAGTTCTTC. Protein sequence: CASSYRNPGQVYNEQFF.

The CDR3 is CASSRISNTIYF. The CDR3 DNA reads as TGTGCCAGCAGCCGAATCTCAAACACCATATATTTT. The rearrangement links TRBV5-6 to TRBJ1-3; D unresolved. Trimming removed 4 bases at V and 6 bases at J, with 8 bases between. This CDR3 contains 12 residues. Per germline, CDR1 SGHDT and CDR2 YYEEEE.